A single sample gave rise to the 28 T cell receptor beta chains below, sequenced in a study of beta chain features in type 1 diabetes. General observations from the study: Type 1 diabetes patients showed a moderate but significant shortening of TCRB CDR3s in all four CD4+ subsets.

Sequencing targeted expressed TCRB transcripts, as all isolated RNA had been reverse transcribed. Some clones are missing from TCRdb's copy, which holds only in-frame ones; the method was immunoSEQ multiplex PCR. Of 600,000 to 700,000 clones listed, roughly 12% are singletons. Their target antigens are unknown. Specimen: naive CD4+ T cells from blood. The receptors originated from a man aged 25-40 years with type 1 diabetes.

This clone was counted a few times. Other nucleotide sequences in the sample specify the same CDR3. The J gene is TRBJ2-5, the V gene TRBV18; D is undetermined. Germline V gives CDR1 KGHSH, CDR2 LQKENI. V gave up 3 bases and J gave up 4 bases, with 9 bases separating them. The CDR3 is made up of 13 amino acids. The CDR3 DNA reads TGTGCCAGCTCACCGCCGGGCGGAGAGACCCAGTACTTC. Its protein is CASSPPGGETQYF.

The chain carries TRBV30 and TRBJ2-3; D remains unclear. CDR1 and CDR2 from the germline V gene are GTSNPN and SVGIG (reference sequence). The length of the CDR3 is 11 residues. Trimming took off 0 bases at V and 6 bases at J, with 4 bases between the two ends. The CDR3 coding sequence is TGTGCCTGGAGTGTATGGGATACGCAGTATTTT. It codes for CAWSVWDTQYF.

This clone has just one count. This chain connects TRBV12-5 to TRBJ1-2, with D perhaps matching TRBD1 (5 bases). The V end was cut by 5 bases, the J end by 6 bases, with 13 bases between. This CDR3 has 13 amino acids. Germline V gene lookup returns CDR1 LGHNT and CDR2 FRNRAP. CDR3 in DNA: TGTGCTAGTGGTCCGGAGGGCAGGGATGGCTACACCTTC. Its translation: CASGPEGRDGYTF. Complete variable domain (other parts from reference TRBV12-5 and TRBJ1-2): DARVTQTPRHKVTEMGQEVTMRCQPILGHNTVFWYRQTMMQGLELLAYFRNRAPLDDSGMPKDRFSAEMPDATLATLKIQPSEPRDSAVYFCASGPEGRDGYTFGSGTRLTVV.

This clone was seen a handful of times. The chain uses TRBV10-3 and TRBJ2-7; 7 bases fit TRBD1. Trimming removed 7 bases from V and 1 base from J; junction bases left unmatched: 4. Per the germline V gene, CDR1 is ENHRY and CDR2 is SYGVKD. CDR3 size: 13 residues. The CDR3 nucleotides are TGTGCCATCACCCAACAGGGGTCCTACGAGCAGTACTTC. Translation: CAITQQGSYEQYF.

The chain joins TRBV28 to TRBJ2-1; no clear D gene. Germline V gives CDR1 MDHEN, CDR2 SYDVKM. The CDR3 totals 12 residues. Trimming took off 3 bases at V and 12 bases at J, with 12 bases between the two ends. CDR3 DNA sequence: TGTGCCAGCAGTTTGTATGAGCTCGGGCAGTTCTTC. This codes for CASSLYELGQFF. The whole variable domain, remainder taken from reference TRBV28 and TRBJ2-1, is DVKVTQSSRYLVKRTGEKVFLECVQDMDHENMFWYRQDPGLGLRLIYFSYDVKMKEKGDIPEGYSVSREKKERFSLILESASTNQTSMYLCASSLYELGQFFGPGTRLTVL.

Concerning this clone itself: This same CDR3 is encoded by further DNA sequences in the sample. The rearrangement joins TRBV4-3 to TRBJ2-5; D not resolved. This CDR3 has 13 amino acids. V lost 1 base and J 5 bases, leaving 8 bases between the germline ends. In germline, CDR1 is LGHNA, CDR2 YSLEER. The DNA for the CDR3 is TGCGCCAGCAGCCAAGGTCTACCGGAGACCCAGTACTTC. This gives the protein CASSQGLPETQYF.

This chain joins TRBV5-1 and TRBJ2-7, with D possibly being TRBD2 (6 bases). This CDR3 has 14 amino acids. Trimming left V 0 bases short and J 4 bases short, with 11 bases between. CDR1 SGHRS and CDR2 YFSETQ come from the germline V gene. CDR3 in amino acids: CASSLGLGSYEQYF. The DNA for the CDR3 is TGCGCCAGCAGCTTGGGACTAGGATCTTACGAGCAGTACTTC.

This clone has just a few counts. The chain couples TRBV2 to TRBJ1-5; D might be TRBD1 (6 bases). V lost 10 bases and J lost 7, with 17 bases in between. Germline V CDR1 and CDR2: SNHLY, FYNNEI. This CDR3 has 13 amino acids. CDR3 nucleotide sequence: TGTGCCACATGCGTGGGGGGCCAACAGCCCCAGCATTTT. Protein: CATCVGGQQPQHF.

This rearrangement joins TRBV18 to TRBJ2-2; D perhaps matches TRBD2 (5 bases). V was clipped by 6 bases and J by 5 bases, with 19 bases between them. The length of the CDR3 is 16 residues. Germline CDR1 KGHSH, CDR2 LQKENI. In nucleotides, the CDR3 is TGTGCCAGCTCCACGATGGACCTGGGAGTGACCGGGGAGCTGTTTTTT. Encoded protein: CASSTMDLGVTGELFF. Filled out from reference TRBV18 and TRBJ2-2, the complete variable domain reads NAGVMQNPRHLVRRRGQEARLRCSPMKGHSHVYWYRQLPEEGLKFMVYLQKENIIDESGMPKERFSAEFPKEGPSILRIQQVVRGDSAAYFCASSTMDLGVTGELFFGEGSRLTVL.

V is TRBV5-1 and J is TRBJ2-5; TRBD2 agrees at 7 bases. The CDR3 consists of 15 residues. The germline CDR1 and CDR2 sequences are SGHRS and YFSETQ. J lost 7 bases, V lost 1 base, and 10 bases had no gene match. The CDR3, as DNA: TGCGCCAGCAGCTTGAGCGGGACCACGGGCGGGACCCAGTACTTC. It encodes CASSLSGTTGGTQYF.

This clone came up a few times. The rearrangement links TRBV2 to TRBJ1-2; D may be TRBD1 (5 bases). The CDR3 length is 13 residues. Trimming took 7 bases from V and 1 from J, leaving 10 bases between them. Per germline, CDR1 SNHLY and CDR2 FYNNEI. CDR3 nucleotide sequence: TGTGCCAGCATGGGTCAGGGTAACTATGGCTACACCTTC. Translated, it gives CASMGQGNYGYTF.

This chain links TRBV18 with TRBJ1-1; 9 nucleotides match TRBD1. Germline V lookup: CDR1 KGHSH, CDR2 LQKENI. The length of the CDR3 is 16 residues. The V and J ends lost 1 base and 0 bases, in that order; junction bases with no gene match: 3. CDR3 sequence (DNA): TGTGCCAGCTCACCACTGACAGGGGGAGTGAACACTGAAGCTTTCTTT. This encodes CASSPLTGGVNTEAFF.

J is TRBJ2-5 and V is TRBV7-2, with D tentatively TRBD2 (5 bases). Germline V gene lookup returns CDR1 SGHTA and CDR2 FQGNSA. This CDR3 is 15 amino acids long. With 4 bases removed from V and 3 bases from J, the gap between germline ends came to 15 bases. This CDR3 is CASSSRVGEEETQYF. CDR3 in DNA: TGTGCCAGCAGCTCGAGGGTCGGGGAAGAAGAGACCCAGTACTTC.

The table lists this clone with a few counts. This chain links TRBV9 with TRBJ2-3; unclear D gene. The V end lost 2 bases, the J end lost 0 bases, and 7 bases lay between the germline ends. The CDR3 has 14 residues. CDR1 is SGDLS, CDR2 YYNGEE, per germline. This CDR3 is CASSVLPSTDTQYF. As DNA, the CDR3 is TGTGCCAGCAGCGTCCTGCCTAGCACAGATACGCAGTATTTT.

V gene TRBV6-1 combines with J gene TRBJ2-1, with 10 bases lining up with TRBD1. Germline lookup yields CDR1 MNHNS and CDR2 SASEGT. The CDR3 covers 14 residues. Losses at the gene ends were 6 bases for V and 5 bases for J; bases not matched to a gene: 4. CDR3 in amino acids: CASRPGTGDNEQFF. The CDR3 region has the DNA TGTGCCAGCAGGCCCGGGACAGGGGACAATGAGCAGTTCTTC.

The rearrangement joins TRBV5-1 to TRBJ2-3; 12 bases are shared with TRBD2. V trimming: 0 bases; J trimming: 5 bases; junction bases outside the gene matches: 4. Per the germline V gene, CDR1 is SGHRS and CDR2 is YFSETQ. The CDR3 has 16 residues. CDR3 DNA sequence: TGCGCCAGCAGCTTGGCTAGCGGGGGGGCCAGAGATACGCAGTATTTT. Amino acid sequence: CASSLASGGARDTQYF.

The chain couples TRBV5-1 to TRBJ2-7; tentative D call: TRBD1 (6 bases). With 5 bases removed from V and 0 bases from J, the gap between germline ends came to 12 bases. Per the germline V gene, CDR1 is SGHRS and CDR2 is YFSETQ. This CDR3 is built from 14 residues. The CDR3 loop is CASRSDRSSYEQYF. The CDR3 DNA is TGCGCCAGCAGATCCGACAGGAGCTCCTACGAGCAGTACTTC.

This clone came up a few times. The V gene is TRBV5-8, the J gene TRBJ1-4; no reliable D call. Per the germline V gene, CDR1 is SGHTS and CDR2 is YDEGEE. The CDR3 is made up of 13 amino acids. The ends were cut back, 7 bases at V and 1 base at J, with 8 bases in the middle. The CDR3 DNA reads TGTGCCAGCCCCGAGGGAACTAATGAAAAACTGTTTTTT. This gives the protein CASPEGTNEKLFF.

The chain recombines TRBV7-6 with TRBJ1-2; D not certain. CDR3 size: 13 residues. V lost 5 bases and J lost 7, with 14 bases in between. Germline lookup yields CDR1 SGHVS and CDR2 FNYEAQ. The CDR3, as DNA: TGTGCCAGCAGCCGGGGAAGGGCAAGTGGCTACACCTTC. This encodes CASSRGRASGYTF.

V usage is TRBV6-4 and J usage is TRBJ2-1; the match to TRBD2 covers 9 bases. Germline CDR1 reads MRHNA; CDR2 reads SNTAGT. The CDR3 sequence is 13 residues long. V trimming: 6 bases; J trimming: 16 bases; junction bases outside the gene matches: 13. The CDR3 DNA sequence: TGTGCCAGCAGCTCCGAGGCGGGGGGGCCCGAATTCTTC. It specifies CASSSEAGGPEFF.

The V call is TRBV4-2, the J call TRBJ2-1; D ambiguous. Germline CDR1 and CDR2: LGHNA and YNFKEQ. Trimming cost V 1 base and J 8 bases, with 15 bases left between them. The CDR3 totals 15 residues. CDR3 bases: TGTGCCAGCAGCCAAGTGGAGACTCATGGGGATGAGCAGTTCTTC. This gives the protein CASSQVETHGDEQFF.

This clone was observed a few times. The chain combines TRBV25-1 with TRBJ2-6; the D is unclear. The germline V and J ends were trimmed by 4 bases and 0 bases, with 4 bases remaining between them. Germline V CDR1 and CDR2: MGHDK, SYGVNS. This CDR3 has 14 residues. The CDR3 DNA follows: TGTGCCAGCAGTGCCCACTCTGGGGCCAACGTCCTGACTTTC. Protein product: CASSAHSGANVLTF.

This clone was detected only a few times. This chain connects TRBV6-5 to TRBJ1-5; 8 bases map to TRBD1. The trim removed 5 bases at V and 2 bases at J, leaving 2 bases unmatched. CDR1 MNHEY and CDR2 SVGAGI come from the germline V gene. This CDR3 spans 14 amino acids. CDR3 DNA sequence: TGTGCCAGCAGTACGACAGGGGGCAATCAGCCCCAGCATTTT. Amino acid sequence: CASSTTGGNQPQHF.

The chain uses TRBV7-2 and TRBJ2-1, with D uncertain. Germline lookup yields CDR1 SGHTA and CDR2 FQGNSA. The CDR3 consists of 14 residues. Trimming shortened V by 7 bases and J by 1 base, and 11 bases separated the two germline ends. The CDR3 DNA reads TGTGCCAGCACCCTATGGGGATCCTACAATGAGCAGTTCTTC. It encodes CASTLWGSYNEQFF.

The chain links TRBV4-1 to TRBJ2-1; D uncertain. This CDR3 has 17 amino acids. The V gene lost 0 bases and the J gene lost 4 bases, with 16 bases spanning the gap. CDR1 is MGHRA and CDR2 is YSYEKL in the germline V gene. The DNA of the CDR3 is TGCGCCAGCAGCCAAGATTCGACCCGGACGGCGTACAATGAGCAGTTCTTC. Its protein is CASSQDSTRTAYNEQFF.

The J gene is TRBJ1-3, the V gene TRBV7-2; 7 nucleotides agree with TRBD1. This CDR3 has 16 amino acids. Germline lookup yields CDR1 SGHTA and CDR2 FQGNSA. J gave up 0 bases and V 5 bases, and 7 bases lay outside the gene matches. CDR3 sequence reads: CASSPGQSSSGNTIYF. The CDR3 bases are TGTGCCAGCAGCCCGGGACAGTCGAGCTCTGGAAACACCATATATTTT.

As for this clone: This sample includes further DNA sequences coding for the same CDR3. The J gene is TRBJ2-5, the V gene TRBV7-9; D unclear. V shed 5 bases and J shed 1 base, with 2 bases lying between them. The CDR3 contains 11 residues. The germline V gene has CDR1 SEHNR and CDR2 FQNEAQ (reference sequence). This chain's CDR3 is CASSPQETQYF. The CDR3 DNA reads as TGTGCCAGCAGCCCCCAAGAGACCCAGTACTTC.

This clone has only a few counts. This rearrangement joins TRBV29-1 to TRBJ1-5; no reliable D call. The V and J ends lost 5 bases and 5 bases respectively, with 13 bases between them. Germline lookup yields CDR1 SQVTM and CDR2 ANQGSEA. This CDR3 is 13 amino acids long. Here the CDR3 reads CSVLTDLHQPQHF. Here the CDR3 DNA reads TGCAGCGTTCTAACAGATTTGCATCAGCCCCAGCATTTT.